This section outlines one T cell receptor beta chain sequence together with its context. The antigen is undetermined. Assay: immunoSEQ multiplex PCR; the TCRdb copy retains only in-frame clones and omits some. The sample includes 90,000 to 100,000 clones, around 90% seen only once; the top ten take roughly 3.8%. The source of the sample is a study of cytomegalovirus exposure and HLA in healthy donors. Study-wide points: The authors enumerated 150 to 200 TCR beta chains as linked to cytomegalovirus. Cytomegalovirus status was reportedly diagnosed by the classifier with high sensitivity and specificity.

The CDR3 runs to 16 residues. The ends lost 4 bases at V and 4 bases at J; junction bases unmatched: 5. Germline loops: CDR1 SNHLY, CDR2 FYNNEI. The TCR sequence derives from a woman in her twenties or thirties in good health and CMV-seronegative. The specimen sequenced was PBMCs. This rearrangement joins TRBV2 to TRBJ2-2, with 11 bases identical to TRBD1. CDR3 nucleotides: TGTGCCAGCAGTGGGGTCGGGACAGGGGGCACCGGGGAGCTGTTTTTT. Encoded protein: CASSGVGTGGTGELFF.